This T cell receptor beta chain comes out of a study of regulatory T cells in long-lasting Graves disease (dated by TCRdb to about 2021). Regarding the study in general: Persistent Graves' disease was defined as antithyroid drug treatment for over 5 years with persistently positive TSH receptor autoantibodies. Patients with persistent Graves' disease were compared with patients with newly diagnosed Graves' disease using TCR sequencing and RNA sequencing of peripheral blood. The study took place in China and was registered as a clinical trial. A total of roughly 33 samples underwent TCR sequencing: some 13 from persistent and around 20 from newly diagnosed Graves' disease patients. Persistent Graves' disease patients in the clinical cohort had taken antithyroid drugs for around 10 years on average. The investigation overall reported the following: Lower TCR Shannon entropy and fewer highly expanded clones were observed in persistent Graves' disease patients than in newly diagnosed patients, which suggested clonal expansion. Only peripheral blood was studied, because thyroid tissue, the primary lesion, was inaccessible. Persistent patients shared more public clonotypes among themselves (2,741) than newly diagnosed patients did (over 950). Sequencing and analysis were limited to the TCR beta chain. The authors acknowledged the small sample size as a limitation that may reduce accuracy. Persistent disease showed preferential use of TRBV28, TRBJ1-2 and TRBJ2-5, whereas newly diagnosed disease favored TRBV20-1 and TRBJ2-1.

Based on the germline V gene, the CDR1 and CDR2 sequences are SNHLY and FYNNEI. Spanning cysteine to phenylalanine, the CDR3 consists of 21 amino acids. CDR3 DNA only is kept here, 63 bases in frame from base 1. V loses 4 bases, J loses 1 base, and the germline ends lie 30 bases apart. Per the publication, the time point label means: persistent/refractory GD, antithyroid drugs over 5 years with positive TRAb. For both TCR sequencing and RNA sequencing, RNA was extracted from PBMCs using TRIzol. The diagnosis of Graves' disease was made according to American Thyroid Association guidelines. Patients for the study were recruited at an endocrinology department in Xi'an, China. Each patient gave approximately 9 milliliters of peripheral blood, collected in an EDTA anticoagulant tube. Ficoll Paque Plus density gradient separation was used to isolate PBMCs, and no further T cell sorting was performed. An Agilent 2100 Bioanalyzer and agarose gel were used to check RNA quality, while a NanoDrop 2000 measured RNA concentration.

Points on this clonotype: No cognate antigen has been identified for it. It has no much larger one-base neighbor in the sample; base qualities were not kept.

Libraries were made using multiplex PCR. The sequencing machine was an Illumina HiSeq 4000. CDR3 regions were amplified by Arm-PCR with iRepertoire HTBI primers to construct TCR beta libraries. Gel purification was performed on PCR products prior to sequencing. Per the original workflow: A total of some 60 TRBV and under 15 TRBJ segments were identified across samples and were used for gene usage analysis of CDR3 amino acid clonotypes. Filtered high-quality paired reads were merged into contigs using COPE and FqMerger. Contigs were aligned with BLAST to IMGT TRBV, TRBD and TRBJ reference genes, and CDR3 was defined per IMGT. Highly expanded clones were defined as clonotypes with a frequency above 0.1%. Shannon entropy served as the measure of repertoire diversity, while the Gini coefficient captured V-J evenness. A clonotype was considered public if more than one individual shared it. TCRdb trimmed public reads at Q25 via fastp, called clones via MiXCR and kept in-frame beta chains. CDR3 protein duplicates are merged, each entry listing the most common genes and DNA. In this record, the V and J calls reflect TCRdb's handling and not the investigators' own analysis. Here the sample has about 310,000 distinct CDR3 sequences; 22% occur a single time. The ten largest clonotypes hold roughly three fifths of the sample.

The sequence was collected from a female donor with Graves disease. The V and J segments used are TRBV2 and TRBJ2-3; tentative D gene TRBD2, with 6 bases matching. The sample in question was peripheral blood mononuclear cells (PBMCs), obtained when the disease was refractory, from a patient treated with antithyroid drugs. The CDR3 here reads CASSGGADGTPAFSGTDTQYF. The bases are TGTGCCAGCAGTGGAGGGGCGGACGGGACTCCTGCCTTCAGTGGCACAGATACGCAGTATTTT.